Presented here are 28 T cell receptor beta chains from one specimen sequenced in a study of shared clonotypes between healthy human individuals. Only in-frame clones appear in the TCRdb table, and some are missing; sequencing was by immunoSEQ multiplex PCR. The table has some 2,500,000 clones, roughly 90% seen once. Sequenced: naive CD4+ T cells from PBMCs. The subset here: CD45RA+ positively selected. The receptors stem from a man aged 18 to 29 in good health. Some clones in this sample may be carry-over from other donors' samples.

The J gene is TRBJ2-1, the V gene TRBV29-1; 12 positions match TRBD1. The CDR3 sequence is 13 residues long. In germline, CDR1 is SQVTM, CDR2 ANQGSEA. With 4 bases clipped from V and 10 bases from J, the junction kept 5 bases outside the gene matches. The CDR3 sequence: CSVGDRGQREQFF. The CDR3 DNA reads TGCAGCGTTGGGGACAGGGGGCAGAGGGAGCAGTTCTTC.

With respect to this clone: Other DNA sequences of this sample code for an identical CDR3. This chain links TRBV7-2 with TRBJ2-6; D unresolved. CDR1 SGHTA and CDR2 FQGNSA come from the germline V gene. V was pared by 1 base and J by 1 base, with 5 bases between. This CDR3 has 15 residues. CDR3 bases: TGTGCCAGCAGCTTAGTCCTGTCTGGGGCCAACGTCCTGACTTTC. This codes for CASSLVLSGANVLTF.

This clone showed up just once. Here the CDR3 reads CASSPPPGRGLGNEQYF. The DNA of the CDR3 is TGTGCCAGCAGTCCTCCGCCGGGACGGGGCCTCGGGAACGAGCAGTACTTC. The chain carries TRBV28 and TRBJ2-7; TRBD1 or TRBD2 may be the D gene (5 bases each). Germline CDR1 reads MDHEN; CDR2 reads SYDVKM. This CDR3 has 17 residues. V was trimmed by 5 bases and J by 5 bases, leaving 25 bases between them.

CDR3 region: CASREAGAREKLFF. CDR3 coding DNA: TGTGCCAGCAGAGAGGCAGGGGCGAGGGAAAAACTGTTTTTT. The chain uses TRBV6-1 and TRBJ1-4, with D maybe TRBD1 (6 bases). The V end was cut by 6 bases, the J end by 8 bases, with 16 bases between. Germline lookup yields CDR1 MNHNS and CDR2 SASEGT. This CDR3 is built from 14 residues.

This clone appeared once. The CDR3 loop reads CASSLFGVTAMNTEAFF. The CDR3 DNA follows: TGTGCCAGCAGCCTATTCGGGGTGACAGCTATGAACACTGAAGCTTTCTTT. V and J are TRBV27 and TRBJ1-1, with D tentatively TRBD1 (5 bases). Per germline, CDR1 MNHEY and CDR2 SMNVEV (reference sequence). CDR3 size: 17 residues. V gave up 6 bases and J gave up 0 bases, with 20 bases separating them.

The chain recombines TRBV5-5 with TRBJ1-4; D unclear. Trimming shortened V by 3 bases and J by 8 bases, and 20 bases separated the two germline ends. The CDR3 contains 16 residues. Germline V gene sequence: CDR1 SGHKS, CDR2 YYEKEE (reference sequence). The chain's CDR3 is CASSSTSDGLGEKLFF. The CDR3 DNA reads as TGTGCCAGCAGCTCGACGAGCGACGGACTTGGGGAAAAACTGTTTTTT.

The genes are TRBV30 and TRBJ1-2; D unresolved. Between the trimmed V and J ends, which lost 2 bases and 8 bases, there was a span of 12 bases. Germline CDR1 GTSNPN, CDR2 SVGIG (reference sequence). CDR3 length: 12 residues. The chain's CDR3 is CAWSRSVAGYTF. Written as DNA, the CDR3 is TGTGCCTGGAGTCGATCGGTCGCCGGCTACACCTTC. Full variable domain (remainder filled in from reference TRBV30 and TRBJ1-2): SQTIHQWPATLVQPVGSPLSLECTVEGTSNPNLYWYRQAAGRGLQLLFYSVGIGQISSEVPQNLSASRPQDRQFILSSKKLLLSDSGFYLCAWSRSVAGYTFGSGTRLTVV.

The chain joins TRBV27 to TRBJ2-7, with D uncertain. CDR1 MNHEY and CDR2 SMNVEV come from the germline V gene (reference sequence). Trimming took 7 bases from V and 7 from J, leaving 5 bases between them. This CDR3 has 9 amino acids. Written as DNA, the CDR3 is TGTGCCAGCACTAATGAGCAGTACTTC. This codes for CASTNEQYF.

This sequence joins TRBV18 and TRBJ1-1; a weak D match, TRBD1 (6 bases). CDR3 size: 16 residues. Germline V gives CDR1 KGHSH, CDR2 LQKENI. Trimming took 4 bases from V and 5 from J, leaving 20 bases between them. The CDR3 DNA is TGTGCCAGCTCACGGGTCGGGGGCCGGAGGGGGACTGAAGCTTTCTTT. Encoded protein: CASSRVGGRRGTEAFF.

CDR3 region: CASRGGGGAYEQYF. In DNA form, the CDR3 reads TGTGCCAGCAGAGGGGGAGGAGGGGCCTACGAGCAGTACTTC. The chain uses TRBV28 and TRBJ2-7; D may be TRBD1 or TRBD2 (6 bases each). The length of the CDR3 is 14 residues. V was cut by 6 bases and J by 2 bases, with 14 bases left in between. The germline V gene has CDR1 MDHEN and CDR2 SYDVKM.

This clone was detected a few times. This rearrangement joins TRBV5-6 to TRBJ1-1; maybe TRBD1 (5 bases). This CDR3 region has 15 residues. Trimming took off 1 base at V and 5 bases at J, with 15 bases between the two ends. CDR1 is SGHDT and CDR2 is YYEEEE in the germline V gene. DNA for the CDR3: TGTGCCAGCAGCTTGTTCTCGGGGGTATGGACTGAAGCTTTCTTT. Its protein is CASSLFSGVWTEAFF.

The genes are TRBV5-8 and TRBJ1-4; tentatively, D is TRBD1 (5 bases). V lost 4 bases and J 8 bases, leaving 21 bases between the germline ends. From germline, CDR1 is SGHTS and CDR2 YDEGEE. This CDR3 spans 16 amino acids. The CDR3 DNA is TGTGCCAGCAGCCCAGACCTCCCGGGGGGTCGAGAAAAACTGTTTTTT. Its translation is CASSPDLPGGREKLFF.

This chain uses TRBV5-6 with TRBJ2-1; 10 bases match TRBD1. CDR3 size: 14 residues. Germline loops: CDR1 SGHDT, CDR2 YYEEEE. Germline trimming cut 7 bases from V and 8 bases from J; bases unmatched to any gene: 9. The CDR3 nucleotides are TGTGCCAGCCATCGGGACAGGGGTTCCGATGAGCAGTTCTTC. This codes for CASHRDRGSDEQFF.

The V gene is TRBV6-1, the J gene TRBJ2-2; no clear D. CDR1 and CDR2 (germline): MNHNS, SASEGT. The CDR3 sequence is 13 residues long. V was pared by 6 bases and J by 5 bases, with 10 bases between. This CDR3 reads CASRVRSTGELFF. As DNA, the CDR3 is TGTGCCAGCAGGGTCCGCTCAACCGGGGAGCTGTTTTTT.

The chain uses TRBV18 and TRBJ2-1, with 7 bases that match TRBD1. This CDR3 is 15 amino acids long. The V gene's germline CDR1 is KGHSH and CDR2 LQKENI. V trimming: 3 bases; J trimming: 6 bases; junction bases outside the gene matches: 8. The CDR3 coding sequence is TGTGCCAGCTCACCTCCAGGGGGATACGCCAATGAGCAGTTCTTC. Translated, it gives CASSPPGGYANEQFF.

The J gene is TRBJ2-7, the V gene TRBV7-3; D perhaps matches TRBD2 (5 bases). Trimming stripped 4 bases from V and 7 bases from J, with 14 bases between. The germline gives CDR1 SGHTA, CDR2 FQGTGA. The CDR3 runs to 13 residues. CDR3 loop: CASSSMGGEEQYF. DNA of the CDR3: TGTGCCAGCAGCTCAATGGGTGGGGAGGAGCAGTACTTC.

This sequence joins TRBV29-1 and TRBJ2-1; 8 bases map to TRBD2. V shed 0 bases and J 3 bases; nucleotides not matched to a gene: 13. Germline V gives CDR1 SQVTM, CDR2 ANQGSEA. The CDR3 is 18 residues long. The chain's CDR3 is CSVEDPGGRQNSYNEQFF. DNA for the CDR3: TGCAGCGTTGAAGATCCGGGGGGGAGGCAGAACAGCTACAATGAGCAGTTCTTC.

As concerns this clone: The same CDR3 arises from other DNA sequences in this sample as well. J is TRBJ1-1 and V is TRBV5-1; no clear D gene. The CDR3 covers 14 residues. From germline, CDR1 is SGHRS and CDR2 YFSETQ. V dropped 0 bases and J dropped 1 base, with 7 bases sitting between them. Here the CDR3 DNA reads TGCGCCAGCAGCTTGGTCTCAGCGAACACTGAAGCTTTCTTT. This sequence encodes CASSLVSANTEAFF.

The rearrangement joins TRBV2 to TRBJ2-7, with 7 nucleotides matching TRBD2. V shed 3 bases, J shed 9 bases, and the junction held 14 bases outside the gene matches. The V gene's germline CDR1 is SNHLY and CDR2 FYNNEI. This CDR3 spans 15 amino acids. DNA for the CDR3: TGTGCCAGCAGTGACGGGACTACTTATCTTGGTGTGCAGTACTTC. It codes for CASSDGTTYLGVQYF.

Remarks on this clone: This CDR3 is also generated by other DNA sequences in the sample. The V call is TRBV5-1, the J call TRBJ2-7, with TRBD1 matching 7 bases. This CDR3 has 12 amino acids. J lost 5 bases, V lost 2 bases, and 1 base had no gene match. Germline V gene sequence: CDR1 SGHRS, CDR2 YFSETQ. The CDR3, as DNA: TGCGCCAGCAGCTTAGGGACAGACGAGCAGTACTTC. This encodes CASSLGTDEQYF.

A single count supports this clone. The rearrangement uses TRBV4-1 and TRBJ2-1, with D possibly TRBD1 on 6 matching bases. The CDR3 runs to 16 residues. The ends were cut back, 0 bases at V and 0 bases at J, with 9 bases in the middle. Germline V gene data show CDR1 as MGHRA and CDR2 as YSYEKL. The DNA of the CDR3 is TGCGCCAGCAGCCAAGATTGGACAGCCTCCTACAATGAGCAGTTCTTC. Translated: CASSQDWTASYNEQFF.

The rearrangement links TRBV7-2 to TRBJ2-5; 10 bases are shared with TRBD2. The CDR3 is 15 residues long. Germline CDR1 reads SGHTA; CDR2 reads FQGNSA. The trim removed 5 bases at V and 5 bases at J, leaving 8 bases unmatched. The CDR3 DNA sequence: TGTGCCAGCAGCCGTCTAGCGGGAGTAAGTGAGACCCAGTACTTC. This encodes CASSRLAGVSETQYF.

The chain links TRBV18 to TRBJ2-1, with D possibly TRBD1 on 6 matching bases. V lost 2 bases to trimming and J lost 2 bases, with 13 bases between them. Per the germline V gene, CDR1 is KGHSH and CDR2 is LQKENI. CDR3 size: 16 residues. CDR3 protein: CASSPVEGHPYNEQFF. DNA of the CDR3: TGTGCCAGCTCACCAGTAGAGGGACATCCCTACAATGAGCAGTTCTTC.

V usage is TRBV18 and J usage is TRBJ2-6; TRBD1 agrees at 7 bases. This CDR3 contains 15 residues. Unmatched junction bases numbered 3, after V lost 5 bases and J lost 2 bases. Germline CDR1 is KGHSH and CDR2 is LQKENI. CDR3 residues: CASSKDRAGANVLTF. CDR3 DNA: TGTGCCAGCTCAAAAGACAGGGCTGGGGCCAACGTCCTGACTTTC.

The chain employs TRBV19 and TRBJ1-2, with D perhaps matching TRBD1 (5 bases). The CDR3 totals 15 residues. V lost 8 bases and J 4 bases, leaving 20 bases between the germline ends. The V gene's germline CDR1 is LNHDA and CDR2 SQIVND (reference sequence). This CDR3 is CASQTGTADRYGYTF. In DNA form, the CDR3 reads TGTGCCAGTCAAACCGGGACGGCGGACCGCTATGGCTACACCTTC.

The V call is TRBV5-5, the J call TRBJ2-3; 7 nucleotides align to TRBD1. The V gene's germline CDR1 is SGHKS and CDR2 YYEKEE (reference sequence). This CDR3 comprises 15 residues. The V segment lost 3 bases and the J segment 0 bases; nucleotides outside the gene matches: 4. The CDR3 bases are TGTGCCAGCAGCTCTGGGACAGTAAGCACAGATACGCAGTATTTT. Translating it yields CASSSGTVSTDTQYF.

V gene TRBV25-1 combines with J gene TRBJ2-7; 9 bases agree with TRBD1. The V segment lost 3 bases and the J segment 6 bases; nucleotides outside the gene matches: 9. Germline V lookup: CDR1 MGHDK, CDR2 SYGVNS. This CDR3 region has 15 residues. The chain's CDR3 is CASSDPGQGYSEQYF. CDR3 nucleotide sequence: TGTGCCAGCAGTGATCCGGGACAGGGATATAGCGAGCAGTACTTC.

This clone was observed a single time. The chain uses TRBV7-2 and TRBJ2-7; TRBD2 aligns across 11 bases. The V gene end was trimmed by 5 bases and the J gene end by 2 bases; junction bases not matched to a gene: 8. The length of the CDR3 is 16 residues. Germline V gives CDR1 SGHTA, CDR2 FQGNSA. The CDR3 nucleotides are TGTGCCAGCAGCCTGAGACCGGGACTAGCGGCCTACGAGCAGTACTTC. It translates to CASSLRPGLAAYEQYF.